What follows are 25 T cell receptor beta chains derived from one specimen sequenced in a study of T cells in narcolepsy. Measured with immunoSEQ multiplex PCR; TCRdb has only the in-frame clones, and not every one. The data contain 20,000 to 25,000 clones, about 82% of them seen just once; the ten biggest clones take up roughly 10%. Sequencing input: memory (CD45RA-) CD4+ T cells from blood. The receptor set was obtained from a human donor in good health.

The CDR3 spells CASSFQGQGGPSPLHF. As DNA, the CDR3 is TGTGCCAGCAGTTTTCAAGGACAGGGGGGTCCTTCACCCCTCCACTTT. V and J are TRBV28 and TRBJ1-6, with TRBD1 identical over 10 bases. In germline, CDR1 is MDHEN, CDR2 SYDVKM. The V gene end was trimmed by 3 bases and the J gene end by 9 bases; junction bases not matched to a gene: 8. There are 16 residues in the CDR3. The full variable domain, its missing parts supplied by reference TRBV28 and TRBJ1-6, is DVKVTQSSRYLVKRTGEKVFLECVQDMDHENMFWYRQDPGLGLRLIYFSYDVKMKEKGDIPEGYSVSREKKERFSLILESASTNQTSMYLCASSFQGQGGPSPLHFGNGTRLTVT.

The chain has TRBV27 and TRBJ2-2, with 9 bases that match TRBD1. This CDR3 region has 17 residues. Trimming took 6 bases from V and 2 from J; bases not matched to a gene: 10. Germline CDR1 MNHEY, CDR2 SMNVEV (reference sequence). CDR3 DNA sequence: TGTGCCAGCAGGAAAGACAGGGGGGTTGTAAACACCGGGGAGCTGTTTTTT. It codes for CASRKDRGVVNTGELFF.

The rearrangement joins TRBV9 to TRBJ2-1, with D perhaps TRBD1 (6 bases). V was pared by 4 bases and J by 6 bases, with 17 bases between. This CDR3 region has 15 residues. Germline-derived CDR1 and CDR2 are SGDLS and YYNGEE. The CDR3 sequence is CASSHVGGRGNEQFF. Written as DNA, the CDR3 is TGTGCCAGCAGCCATGTAGGAGGCAGGGGCAATGAGCAGTTCTTC.

The V and J genes are TRBV21-1 and TRBJ2-1. TRBV21-1 is shown as a pseudogene. The CDR3 is made up of 15 amino acids. CDR3 sequence: CASSKWASSYNEQFF. The CDR3 DNA sequence: TGTGCCAGCAGCAAGTGGGCTAGCTCCTACAATGAGCAGTTCTTC.

The chain links TRBV6-5 to TRBJ2-7; D is uncertain. Deletions cut 5 bases from V and 1 base from J, with 15 bases between. CDR3 length equals 15 residues. Germline CDR1 and CDR2: MNHEY and SVGAGI. The CDR3 coding sequence is TGTGCCAGCAGTGTCGGTCCGATACCTTCCTACGAGCAGTACTTC. It is translated as CASSVGPIPSYEQYF.

CDR3 sequence: CASSALSSYEQYF. The CDR3 DNA reads as TGTGCCAGCAGCGCCCTCAGCTCCTACGAGCAGTACTTC. The chain employs TRBV28 and TRBJ2-7; D remains unclear. V was shortened by 6 bases and J by 0 bases, with 9 bases between the two germline ends. Germline V gives CDR1 MDHEN, CDR2 SYDVKM. The CDR3 has 13 residues.

The V call is TRBV6-6, the J call TRBJ1-1; D not certain. Trimming pared 5 bases from V and 4 bases from J, leaving 11 bases between. This CDR3 is built from 13 residues. CDR1 is MNHNY, CDR2 SVGAGI, per germline (reference sequence). Written as DNA, the CDR3 is TGTGCCAGCAGTGCCACTTTGACCACTGAAGCTTTCTTT. This sequence encodes CASSATLTTEAFF.

In the case of this clone: Other DNA sequences in this sample translate to the same CDR3. Here the CDR3 reads CASGPYGDNEQFF. The CDR3 DNA reads TGTGCTAGTGGGCCCTACGGGGACAATGAGCAGTTCTTC. The chain employs TRBV12-5 and TRBJ2-1; tentatively, D is TRBD2 (5 bases). Per the germline V gene, CDR1 is LGHNT and CDR2 is FRNRAP. V was shortened by 6 bases and J by 5 bases, with 11 bases between the two germline ends. CDR3 length: 13 residues.

V gene TRBV11-2 combines with J gene TRBJ1-3; 7 bases align to TRBD1. The junction had 9 bases not matched to a gene; V was cut back by 4 bases and J by 0 bases. The CDR3 has 17 amino acids. Looked up from germline, CDR1 is SGHAT and CDR2 is FQNNGV. CDR3 sequence (DNA): TGTGCCAGCAGCTCAGGGGGTGGAGGCAGCTCTGGAAACACCATATATTTT. It is translated as CASSSGGGGSSGNTIYF.

This chain joins TRBV14 and TRBJ1-2; weak D call: TRBD1 (5 bases). Germline assignment: CDR1 SGHDN and CDR2 FVKESK. The CDR3 extends over 12 amino acids. The ends were cut back, 5 bases at V and 11 bases at J, with 15 bases in the middle. This chain's CDR3 is CASSFAGRRYTF. The CDR3 bases are TGTGCCAGCAGCTTCGCAGGGAGACGTTACACCTTC. Using reference TRBV14 and TRBJ1-2 for the parts outside the CDR3, the full variable domain is EAGVTQFPSHSVIEKGQTVTLRCDPISGHDNLYWYRRVMGKEIKFLLHFVKESKQDESGMPNNRFLAERTGGTYSTLKVQPAELEDSGVYFCASSFAGRRYTFGSGTRLTVV.

The chain couples TRBV19 to TRBJ2-1; TRBD1 agrees at 9 bases. The germline CDR1 and CDR2 sequences are LNHDA and SQIVND (reference sequence). The CDR3 covers 15 residues. V shed 5 bases and J 7 bases; nucleotides not matched to a gene: 9. In DNA, the CDR3 is TGTGCCAGTAGTGCCCCCGGGACAGGGTGGAATGAGCAGTTCTTC. Translated, it gives CASSAPGTGWNEQFF.

V gene TRBV6-5 combines with J gene TRBJ2-7; 9 bases fit TRBD2. Trimming removed 5 bases from V and 3 bases from J; junction bases left unmatched: 5. Germline loops: CDR1 MNHEY, CDR2 SVGAGI. The CDR3 sequence is 14 residues long. The CDR3 spells CASSESGRYYEQYF. The DNA for the CDR3 is TGTGCCAGCAGTGAAAGCGGGAGGTACTACGAGCAGTACTTC.

The chain is built from TRBV21-1 and TRBJ2-6; TRBD1 is taken as the D call from the table, unchecked against the DNA. TRBV21-1 represents a pseudogene. The CDR3 extends over 18 amino acids. The CDR3, as DNA: TGTGCCAGCAGCAAAGAAGGGACAGGGGAAACGGGGGCCAACGTCCTGACTTTC. It is translated as CASSKEGTGETGANVLTF.

This chain uses TRBV25-1 with TRBJ2-3; D is undetermined. CDR1 and CDR2 from the germline V gene are MGHDK and SYGVNS. The CDR3 totals 12 residues. The V and J ends lost 8 bases and 5 bases respectively, with 11 bases between them. Here the CDR3 DNA reads TGTGCCAGCTCCTTAAAGGGAGATACGCAGTATTTT. It codes for CASSLKGDTQYF.

This clone came up a few times. The rearrangement uses TRBV6-1 and TRBJ1-1, with TRBD1 matching 8 bases. V shed 2 bases and J 7 bases; nucleotides not matched to a gene: 6. CDR1 and CDR2 (germline): MNHNS, SASEGT. CDR3 length equals 14 residues. This CDR3 is CASSETGGRIEAFF. CDR3 sequence (DNA): TGTGCCAGCAGTGAAACAGGGGGGCGGATTGAAGCTTTCTTT.

The genes are TRBV9 and TRBJ2-5; 14 bases fit TRBD2. The length of the CDR3 is 16 residues. V dropped 4 bases and J dropped 7; count of bases not matched to a gene: 9. From germline, CDR1 is SGDLS and CDR2 YYNGEE. The CDR3, as DNA: TGTGCCAGCAGCCTCGGGACTAGCGGGAGTGATGGGACCCAGTACTTC. This translates into CASSLGTSGSDGTQYF.

The V gene is TRBV5-1, the J gene TRBJ2-5; D gene uncertain. V dropped 4 bases and J dropped 5 bases, with 9 bases sitting between them. Germline CDR1 is SGHRS and CDR2 is YFSETQ. The CDR3 runs to 12 residues. CDR3 protein: CASSPARETQYF. DNA of the CDR3: TGCGCCAGCAGCCCGGCCCGGGAGACCCAGTACTTC.

The chain carries TRBV18 and TRBJ1-5, with D possibly being TRBD1 (5 bases). The CDR3 runs 13 residues. V lost 3 bases and J lost 7, with 10 bases in between. In germline, CDR1 is KGHSH, CDR2 LQKENI. The CDR3 DNA reads TGTGCCAGCTCACCGGCACAGGAGCAGCCCCAGCATTTT. Its protein product is CASSPAQEQPQHF.

The CDR3 nucleotides read TGTGCCAGCAGCCAAGATTGGTGGGATACGCAGTATTTT. It is translated as CASSQDWWDTQYF. The chain links TRBV14 to TRBJ2-3; D is unclear. The V gene's germline CDR1 is SGHDN and CDR2 FVKESK. This CDR3 has 13 amino acids. V gave up 0 bases and J gave up 6 bases, with 7 bases separating them.

There are a few counts of this clone. CDR3 protein: CAALGQGSGNTEAFF. Here the CDR3 DNA reads TGTGCCGCCTTAGGACAGGGTTCGGGGAACACTGAAGCTTTCTTT. V gene TRBV10-3 combines with J gene TRBJ1-1, with 8 bases lining up with TRBD1. V lost 11 bases to trimming and J lost 1 base; unmatched junction nucleotides: 12. The germline V gene has CDR1 ENHRY and CDR2 SYGVKD. The CDR3 is 15 amino acids.

This chain uses TRBV4-1 with TRBJ1-4, with TRBD1 as a possible D gene (6 bases). The germline V and J ends were trimmed by 1 base and 5 bases, with 11 bases remaining between them. CDR3 length equals 15 residues. Per the germline V gene, CDR1 is MGHRA and CDR2 is YSYEKL. DNA for the CDR3: TGCGCCAGCAGCCAAGGGGGGCAGGTGAATGAAAAACTGTTTTTT. Translated: CASSQGGQVNEKLFF.

The chain couples TRBV5-4 to TRBJ1-5, with a possible D match to TRBD1 (5 bases). Germline CDR1 reads SGHNT; CDR2 reads YYREEE (reference sequence). The V end was cut by 2 bases, the J end by 2 bases, with 11 bases between. This CDR3 spans 15 amino acids. CDR3 nucleotides: TGTGCCAGCAGCTTCGACCCGGGGGGCAATCAGCCCCAGCATTTT. Protein: CASSFDPGGNQPQHF.

The chain combines TRBV2 with TRBJ2-3; TRBD1 matches 8 bases. This CDR3 has 15 amino acids. Germline CDR1 reads SNHLY; CDR2 reads FYNNEI. V lost 1 base to trimming and J lost 1 base; unmatched junction nucleotides: 1. The CDR3 protein is CASSEGRGRTDTQYF. In DNA form, the CDR3 reads TGTGCCAGCAGTGAAGGCAGGGGGCGCACAGATACGCAGTATTTT.

This chain joins TRBV9 and TRBJ1-4; perhaps TRBD1 as D (6 bases). The CDR3 is 17 residues long. The V and J ends lost 0 bases and 4 bases respectively, with 16 bases between them. Looked up from germline, CDR1 is SGDLS and CDR2 is YYNGEE. The CDR3 region has the DNA TGTGCCAGCAGCGTAGGCCCCGGGGGGGCGATTAATGAAAAACTGTTTTTT. Residues: CASSVGPGGAINEKLFF.

This chain connects TRBV19 to TRBJ1-1, with D tentatively TRBD1 (6 bases). CDR1 and CDR2 from the germline V gene are LNHDA and SQIVND (reference sequence). This CDR3 comprises 17 residues. V was cut by 1 base and J by 0 bases, with 15 bases left in between. This CDR3 is CASSIAWGQLMNTEAFF. The DNA for the CDR3 is TGTGCCAGTAGTATAGCTTGGGGACAACTTATGAACACTGAAGCTTTCTTT.